Listed below are T cell receptor beta chains from one sample, sequenced in a study of cytomegalovirus exposure and HLA in healthy donors. Assay: immunoSEQ multiplex PCR; the TCRdb copy retains only in-frame clones and omits some. The sample includes tens of thousands of clones, about 80% of them seen just once. Sequencing was carried out using PBMCs. The receptors come from a man younger than 40 in good health and CMV-seronegative. Each CDR3 is given with its conserved first and last residue. Each record gives: CDR3 DNA, CDR3 protein, J gene, clone size, D gene, V gene. A D gene is named only where the DNA matches it firmly. Size is stated for part of the rows, as once, few or many counts, or as a class when the clone is expanded.

CDR3nt: TGTGCCAGCAGACCGGAGGGGAGCGTCACCGGGGAGCTGTTTTTT
CDR3aa: CASRPEGSVTGELFF
j_gene: TRBJ2-2
abundance: once
d_gene: NA
v_gene: TRBV4-2

CDR3nt: TGTGCCAGCAGCTCTCCACAGGGGCCCACAGATACGCAGTATTTT
CDR3aa: CASSSPQGPTDTQYF
j_gene: TRBJ2-3
abundance: few
d_gene: TRBD1
v_gene: TRBV7-9

CDR3nt: TGTGCCAGCAGCCCCGGGACTAGCGGGAGTAGGGGGGAGCAGTTCTTC
CDR3aa: CASSPGTSGSRGEQFF
j_gene: TRBJ2-1
abundance: NA
d_gene: TRBD2
v_gene: TRBV7-6

CDR3nt: TGCAGCGTTGGAGGGGGTGGGTATGGCTACACCTTC
CDR3aa: CSVGGGGYGYTF
j_gene: TRBJ1-2
abundance: NA
d_gene: NA
v_gene: TRBV29-1

CDR3nt: TGTGCCAGCAGCGACTTAGCGGAGTACAATGAGCAGTTCTTC
CDR3aa: CASSDLAEYNEQFF
j_gene: TRBJ2-1
abundance: once
d_gene: NA
v_gene: TRBV9

CDR3nt: TGTGCCAGTAGTATGGTCGGGCCTCGGGGGGGAAGATACGAGCAGCACTTC
CDR3aa: CASSMVGPRGGRYEQHF
j_gene: TRBJ2-7
abundance: NA
d_gene: TRBD2
v_gene: TRBV19

CDR3nt: TGTGCCAGCAGTTCCCCGGACTGGGACAACGAGCAGTACTTC
CDR3aa: CASSSPDWDNEQYF
j_gene: TRBJ2-7
abundance: once
d_gene: NA
v_gene: TRBV27

CDR3nt: TGTGCCAGCTCCAGGGCAAGCTCCTACAATGAGCAGTTCTTC
CDR3aa: CASSRASSYNEQFF
j_gene: TRBJ2-1
abundance: NA
d_gene: NA
v_gene: TRBV6-1

CDR3nt: TGTGCCAGCAGCCTCCGGGACAGGTACAATGAGCAGTTCTTC
CDR3aa: CASSLRDRYNEQFF
j_gene: TRBJ2-1
abundance: NA
d_gene: TRBD1
v_gene: TRBV14

CDR3nt: TGCAGCGTTGAGGGGGGGCACGACTACAATGAGCAGTTCTTC
CDR3aa: CSVEGGHDYNEQFF
j_gene: TRBJ2-1
abundance: NA
d_gene: NA
v_gene: TRBV29-1

CDR3nt: TGTGCCACCAGCTATGGGGGGGCAGTTAGAACCTTC
CDR3aa: CATSYGGAVRTF
j_gene: TRBJ1-2
abundance: once
d_gene: NA
v_gene: TRBV15

CDR3nt: TGTGCCAGCAGTTGGCAGGGGAACACTGAAGCTTTCTTT
CDR3aa: CASSWQGNTEAFF
j_gene: TRBJ1-1
abundance: NA
d_gene: NA
v_gene: TRBV25-1

CDR3nt: TGTGCCAGTAGTATAAGGGGACAGGGGAGGTATGAGCAGTTCTTC
CDR3aa: CASSIRGQGRYEQFF
j_gene: TRBJ2-1
abundance: NA
d_gene: TRBD1
v_gene: TRBV19

CDR3nt: TGTGCCAGCAGCTCCAACCCAGGGGTGAACACTGAAGCTTTCTTT
CDR3aa: CASSSNPGVNTEAFF
j_gene: TRBJ1-1
abundance: NA
d_gene: NA
v_gene: TRBV11-3

CDR3nt: TGTGCCAGTAGTACCCCGGGACAGGGGCGTGGGGAGCAGTTCTTC
CDR3aa: CASSTPGQGRGEQFF
j_gene: TRBJ2-1
abundance: once
d_gene: TRBD1
v_gene: TRBV19

CDR3nt: TGTGCCAGCAGTTTAATGGAGCACAATGAGCAGTTCTTC
CDR3aa: CASSLMEHNEQFF
j_gene: TRBJ2-1
abundance: NA
d_gene: NA
v_gene: TRBV27

CDR3nt: TGTGCCAGTAGCATAAAAGAGGGGGCGAACTATGGCTACACCTTC
CDR3aa: CASSIKEGANYGYTF
j_gene: TRBJ1-2
abundance: NA
d_gene: TRBD1
v_gene: TRBV19

CDR3nt: TGTGCCAGCAGTAGCGGCACAGATACGCAGTATTTT
CDR3aa: CASSSGTDTQYF
j_gene: TRBJ2-3
abundance: NA
d_gene: NA
v_gene: TRBV11-3

CDR3nt: TGTGCCAGCAGCCAAAACACAGATACGCAGTATTTT
CDR3aa: CASSQNTDTQYF
j_gene: TRBJ2-3
abundance: NA
d_gene: NA
v_gene: TRBV6-6

CDR3nt: TGTGCCAGCAGAAGACAGGGAGGCACCGGGGAGCTGTTTTTT
CDR3aa: CASRRQGGTGELFF
j_gene: TRBJ2-2
abundance: NA
d_gene: NA
v_gene: TRBV9

CDR3nt: TGCGCCAGCAGCCGAGGGACAGGGAGTTGGGATACGCAGTATTTT
CDR3aa: CASSRGTGSWDTQYF
j_gene: TRBJ2-3
abundance: NA
d_gene: TRBD1
v_gene: TRBV4-3

CDR3nt: TGTGCCAGCTCATCCAACCGGGACAGGGGATCTGAAGCTTTCTTT
CDR3aa: CASSSNRDRGSEAFF
j_gene: TRBJ1-1
abundance: NA
d_gene: TRBD1
v_gene: TRBV18

CDR3nt: TGTGCCAGCAGCTACTTGGCCGGTGGGAGCCCGAGTGAAAAACTGTTTTTT
CDR3aa: CASSYLAGGSPSEKLFF
j_gene: TRBJ1-4
abundance: NA
d_gene: NA
v_gene: TRBV28

CDR3nt: TGTGCCAGCAGCTTCAAGACTAGCGGGGGGGCAGATACGCAGTATTTT
CDR3aa: CASSFKTSGGADTQYF
j_gene: TRBJ2-3
abundance: NA
d_gene: TRBD2
v_gene: TRBV11-3

CDR3nt: TGTGCCAGTAGGGGACAGGGGGTTCCCTATGGCTACACCTTC
CDR3aa: CASRGQGVPYGYTF
j_gene: TRBJ1-2
abundance: NA
d_gene: TRBD1
v_gene: TRBV19

CDR3nt: TGTGCCAGCAGTGATACCGGGACAGGTGCCTACGAGCAGTACTTC
CDR3aa: CASSDTGTGAYEQYF
j_gene: TRBJ2-7
abundance: few
d_gene: TRBD1
v_gene: TRBV2

CDR3nt: TGTGCCAGCAGCTTGCTATTTTACGAGCAGTACTTC
CDR3aa: CASSLLFYEQYF
j_gene: TRBJ2-7
abundance: NA
d_gene: NA
v_gene: TRBV5-8

CDR3nt: TGCGCCAGCAGCTCCAAACCGGGACAGGGTTATGGCTACACCTTC
CDR3aa: CASSSKPGQGYGYTF
j_gene: TRBJ1-2
abundance: NA
d_gene: TRBD1
v_gene: TRBV5-1

CDR3nt: TGTGCCAGCAGCCTAACGCGGGCAGAAAGCACTGAAGCTTTCTTT
CDR3aa: CASSLTRAESTEAFF
j_gene: TRBJ1-1
abundance: NA
d_gene: NA
v_gene: TRBV7-2

CDR3nt: TGCGCCAGCAGCCCGGGACAGGGTGGTAACTATGGCTACACCTTC
CDR3aa: CASSPGQGGNYGYTF
j_gene: TRBJ1-2
abundance: NA
d_gene: TRBD1
v_gene: TRBV4-1

CDR3nt: TGTGCCAGCAGCGTAGCAGGGGCTGAAGCTTTCTTT
CDR3aa: CASSVAGAEAFF
j_gene: TRBJ1-1
abundance: NA
d_gene: NA
v_gene: TRBV9

CDR3nt: TGTGCCAGCTCCCCGGAGGGGACAGGGTCCGGCTACACCTTC
CDR3aa: CASSPEGTGSGYTF
j_gene: TRBJ1-2
abundance: NA
d_gene: TRBD1
v_gene: TRBV2

CDR3nt: TGTGCCAGCAGCTTAACAGGGCCTAATCAGCCCCAGCATTTT
CDR3aa: CASSLTGPNQPQHF
j_gene: TRBJ1-5
abundance: NA
d_gene: NA
v_gene: TRBV5-8

CDR3nt: TGTGCCAGCAACCTCAGACAGGGAGCCTACGAGCAGTACTTC
CDR3aa: CASNLRQGAYEQYF
j_gene: TRBJ2-7
abundance: NA
d_gene: TRBD1
v_gene: TRBV27

CDR3nt: TGTGCCAGCAGCGCGGGGCCCGGGATGCCCCAGTACTTC
CDR3aa: CASSAGPGMPQYF
j_gene: TRBJ2-5
abundance: NA
d_gene: NA
v_gene: TRBV7-6

CDR3nt: TGTGCCAGCAGCTTATTTATGCGCGAAAAACTGTTTTTT
CDR3aa: CASSLFMREKLFF
j_gene: TRBJ1-4
abundance: NA
d_gene: NA
v_gene: TRBV7-6

CDR3nt: TGTGCCAGCAGTTATGGCGGGAGGTACAATGAGCAGTTCTTC
CDR3aa: CASSYGGRYNEQFF
j_gene: TRBJ2-1
abundance: few
d_gene: TRBD2
v_gene: TRBV6-5

CDR3nt: TGTGCCAGCAGGCCTGACAGGGGGAAGGTTGGAGATACGCAGTATTTT
CDR3aa: CASRPDRGKVGDTQYF
j_gene: TRBJ2-3
abundance: NA
d_gene: TRBD1
v_gene: TRBV6-6

CDR3nt: TGTGCCAGCAGCTTAGCGGGGGGAGCCTACAATGAGCAGTTCTTC
CDR3aa: CASSLAGGAYNEQFF
j_gene: TRBJ2-1
abundance: NA
d_gene: NA
v_gene: TRBV7-8

CDR3nt: TGCGCCAGCAGCTCGGGAGTCGGGACTGCCTATGGCTACACCTTC
CDR3aa: CASSSGVGTAYGYTF
j_gene: TRBJ1-2
abundance: NA
d_gene: NA
v_gene: TRBV5-1

CDR3nt: TGTGCCAGCAGATTAAGGACTAGCGGGGTTCTCAGCTCCTACAATGAGCAGTTCTTC
CDR3aa: CASRLRTSGVLSSYNEQFF
j_gene: TRBJ2-1
abundance: NA
d_gene: TRBD2
v_gene: TRBV28

CDR3nt: TGTGCCAGCAGTTCATACACCTCGAGGCCTGGGAATGAGCAGTTCTTC
CDR3aa: CASSSYTSRPGNEQFF
j_gene: TRBJ2-1
abundance: NA
d_gene: NA
v_gene: TRBV11-3

CDR3nt: TGTGCCAGCAGTGAGCGGTCGTCGGGACAACTAAATTCACCCCTCCACTTT
CDR3aa: CASSERSSGQLNSPLHF
j_gene: TRBJ1-6
abundance: NA
d_gene: NA
v_gene: TRBV2

CDR3nt: TGTGCCACCAGCAGGACAGGGGTGGGTGGAGATACGCAGTATTTT
CDR3aa: CATSRTGVGGDTQYF
j_gene: TRBJ2-3
abundance: NA
d_gene: TRBD1
v_gene: TRBV15

CDR3nt: TGCGCCAGCAGCCAAGATTCGGCAGGAATGAACACTGAAGCTTTCTTT
CDR3aa: CASSQDSAGMNTEAFF
j_gene: TRBJ1-1
abundance: few
d_gene: NA
v_gene: TRBV4-1

CDR3nt: TGTGCCAGCAGCTTAGTAGAAGCCAAAAACATTCAGTACTTC
CDR3aa: CASSLVEAKNIQYF
j_gene: TRBJ2-4
abundance: NA
d_gene: NA
v_gene: TRBV13

CDR3nt: TGCAGCGTTGAAGGGGCAGCGAACACTGAAGCTTTCTTT
CDR3aa: CSVEGAANTEAFF
j_gene: TRBJ1-1
abundance: NA
d_gene: NA
v_gene: TRBV29-1

CDR3nt: TGTGCCAGCAGTTACGGGGGCGGACGAGGGAACACCATATATTTT
CDR3aa: CASSYGGGRGNTIYF
j_gene: TRBJ1-3
abundance: NA
d_gene: NA
v_gene: TRBV6-5

CDR3nt: TGTGCCAGCAGAAACAGGAACACCGGGGAGCTGTTTTTT
CDR3aa: CASRNRNTGELFF
j_gene: TRBJ2-2
abundance: NA
d_gene: NA
v_gene: TRBV11-3

CDR3nt: TGTGCCAGTAGTATCCTCGGGACAGGGAATATTAACACTGAAGCTTTCTTT
CDR3aa: CASSILGTGNINTEAFF
j_gene: TRBJ1-1
abundance: once
d_gene: TRBD1
v_gene: TRBV19

CDR3nt: TGTGCCAGCACCGCGAATCCCTCTCCGGGGGTGGGCACTGAAGCTTTCTTT
CDR3aa: CASTANPSPGVGTEAFF
j_gene: TRBJ1-1
abundance: NA
d_gene: NA
v_gene: TRBV2

CDR3nt: TGTGCCAGCAGAGTGGTAGGGGAGGGGCCCTACAATGAGCAGTTCTTC
CDR3aa: CASRVVGEGPYNEQFF
j_gene: TRBJ2-1
abundance: NA
d_gene: TRBD2
v_gene: TRBV13

CDR3nt: TGTGCCAGCAGGCTAGGGACAGGGCGGGCCGGGGAGCTGTTTTTT
CDR3aa: CASRLGTGRAGELFF
j_gene: TRBJ2-2
abundance: once
d_gene: TRBD1
v_gene: TRBV2